One sample yielded the 24 T cell receptor beta chains listed below, sequenced in a study of T-cell reconstitution after alpha-beta-depleted transplantation in children. TCRbeta library preparation incorporated unique molecular identifiers. TCRdb re-analysed the PCR reads in MiXCR, keeping a single row per CDR3 protein. The sample includes more than 400,000 distinct CDR3 sequences, roughly 44% of them seen just once. Material: PBMCs, obtained before TCRalphabeta/CD19-depleted stem cell transplant. The receptor source for this set is a girl aged 2-10 years with aplastic anemia, due to receive a stem cell transplant.

A few counts support this clonotype. This rearrangement joins TRBV4-2 to TRBJ2-5; D gene unclear. The CDR3 totals 13 residues. The germline V and J ends were trimmed by 7 bases and 5 bases, with 14 bases remaining between them. CDR1 and CDR2 from the germline V gene are LGHNA and YNFKEQ. DNA of the CDR3: TGTGCCAGCACACCAGGCCTAGGGGAGACCCAGTACTTC. It codes for CASTPGLGETQYF.

The sample holds many counts of this clonotype. The rearrangement uses TRBV5-1 and TRBJ2-2, with 14 bases that match TRBD2. This CDR3 contains 17 residues. Germline loops: CDR1 SGHRS, CDR2 YFSETQ. The trim removed 2 bases at V and 5 bases at J, leaving 5 bases unmatched. The CDR3 DNA sequence: TGCGCCAGCAGCTTTGGGACTAGCGGGAGTTTAACCGGGGAGCTGTTTTTT. Amino acid sequence: CASSFGTSGSLTGELFF.

This clonotype was detected only a few times. V and J are TRBV29-1 and TRBJ1-2; D gene unclear. CDR3 size: 14 residues. Trimming took 3 bases from V and 8 from J, leaving 19 bases between them. Germline V gene data show CDR1 as SQVTM and CDR2 as ANQGSEA. The CDR3: CSVDYDRQLGGYTF. In DNA, the CDR3 is TGCAGCGTTGATTATGACCGTCAACTAGGAGGCTACACCTTC.

This chain connects TRBV20-1 to TRBJ2-1, with D maybe TRBD1 (5 bases). V shed 3 bases and J shed 9 bases, with 12 bases lying between them. Germline V gene data show CDR1 as DFQATT and CDR2 as SNEGSKA (reference sequence). CDR3 length: 12 amino acids. CDR3 sequence (DNA): TGCAGTGCTAGGGGGCTTTGGGGTGAGCAGTTCTTC. Its protein product is CSARGLWGEQFF.

In this sample, this clonotype turned up a few times. The chain carries TRBV29-1 and TRBJ1-1, with unresolved D. V was shortened by 2 bases and J by 3 bases, with 10 bases between the two germline ends. The CDR3 loop spans 13 amino acids. Germline CDR1 SQVTM, CDR2 ANQGSEA. As DNA, the CDR3 is TGCAGCGTTGAACGCTCCTTTGACACTGAAGCTTTCTTT. Translation gives CSVERSFDTEAFF.

This clonotype has ten or more counts. J is TRBJ2-3 and V is TRBV18; D is ambiguous. The CDR3 length is 12 residues. V was trimmed by 8 bases and J by 3 bases, leaving 9 bases between them. Germline lookup yields CDR1 KGHSH and CDR2 LQKENI. CDR3 residues: CASSPRTDTQYF. The CDR3 coding sequence is TGTGCCAGCAGCCCACGAACAGATACGCAGTATTTT.

The CDR3 loop is CSASKFRGTEAFF. The CDR3 DNA sequence: TGCAGTGCTAGTAAATTCAGAGGGACTGAAGCTTTCTTT. The chain combines TRBV20-1 with TRBJ1-1; D unclear. Trimming stripped 3 bases from V and 5 bases from J, with 13 bases between. Germline values: CDR1 DFQATT, CDR2 SNEGSKA (reference sequence). This CDR3 is 13 amino acids long.

A few counts support this clonotype. The rearrangement joins TRBV7-2 to TRBJ2-1; TRBD2 matches at 9 bases. Germline-derived CDR1 and CDR2 are SGHTA and FQGNSA. The length of the CDR3 is 16 residues. V lost 2 bases to trimming and J lost 0 bases; unmatched junction nucleotides: 2. The CDR3 coding sequence is TGTGCCAGCAGCTTAAGTAGCGGGAGCTCCTACAATGAGCAGTTCTTC. It encodes CASSLSSGSSYNEQFF.

This clonotype was observed at least ten times. The V and J genes are TRBV19 and TRBJ1-1; no clear D. CDR3 size: 15 residues. CDR1 is LNHDA and CDR2 is SQIVND in the germline V gene (reference sequence). V was pared by 10 bases and J by 1 base, with 19 bases between. CDR3 in amino acids: CATSDPKTANTEAFF. As DNA, the CDR3 is TGTGCCACTAGCGACCCGAAAACAGCGAACACTGAAGCTTTCTTT.

J is TRBJ2-5 and V is TRBV5-1; possible D gene TRBD1, 6 bases. Germline CDR1 and CDR2: SGHRS and YFSETQ. CDR3 length: 13 residues. The V gene lost 3 bases and the J gene lost 4 bases, with 10 bases spanning the gap. The CDR3 sequence: CASSWPGAETQYF. The CDR3 region has the DNA TGCGCCAGCAGCTGGCCAGGGGCAGAGACCCAGTACTTC.

This clonotype was recorded many times. V usage is TRBV27 and J usage is TRBJ2-3; D ambiguous. Germline V gives CDR1 MNHEY, CDR2 SMNVEV (reference sequence). The V end was cut by 3 bases, the J end by 6 bases, with 4 bases between. CDR3 length: 11 residues. DNA of the CDR3: TGTGCCAGCAGTTTTTTGGATACGCAGTATTTT. This codes for CASSFLDTQYF.

This clonotype was observed a few times. This chain connects TRBV6-1 to TRBJ2-1, with 9 bases aligning to TRBD2. This CDR3 spans 16 amino acids. Germline V lookup: CDR1 MNHNS, CDR2 SASEGT. Losses at the gene ends were 5 bases for V and 4 bases for J; bases not matched to a gene: 9. The CDR3 sequence is CASSRKIAGVYNEQFF. The CDR3 DNA reads TGTGCCAGCAGTCGAAAAATAGCGGGGGTTTACAATGAGCAGTTCTTC.

The genes are TRBV18 and TRBJ1-1; D unclear. In germline, CDR1 is KGHSH, CDR2 LQKENI. The germline V and J ends were trimmed by 0 bases and 1 base, with 6 bases remaining between them. This CDR3 comprises 14 residues. The CDR3 nucleotides read TGTGCCAGCTCACCACCGCGAAGGAACACTGAAGCTTTCTTT. The encoded protein is CASSPPRRNTEAFF.

The rearrangement joins TRBV9 to TRBJ2-1; 13 positions agree with TRBD2. The germline V gene encodes CDR1 SGDLS and CDR2 YYNGEE. V gave up 3 bases and J gave up 8 bases; unmatched junction bases: 8. The CDR3 is made up of 16 amino acids. Written as DNA, the CDR3 is TGTGCCAGCAGCGCCTCTACTAGCGGGAGGGCCTATGAGCAGTTCTTC. Its protein is CASSASTSGRAYEQFF.

This clonotype was picked up a small number of times. The chain couples TRBV20-1 to TRBJ2-3; D gene unclear. Trimming shortened V by 1 base and J by 3 bases, and 11 bases separated the two germline ends. The CDR3 contains 14 residues. The V gene's germline CDR1 is DFQATT and CDR2 SNEGSKA (reference sequence). The DNA of the CDR3 is TGCAGTGCTAGAGGCGTGGGTTCGACAGATACGCAGTATTTT. Translated, it gives CSARGVGSTDTQYF.

V and J are TRBV7-2 and TRBJ2-7; D possibly uses TRBD1 or TRBD2 (5 bases each). From germline, CDR1 is SGHTA and CDR2 FQGNSA. Trimming took 3 bases from V and 0 from J, leaving 12 bases between them. The CDR3 loop spans 15 amino acids. The CDR3 protein is CASSFGRGPSYEQYF. The CDR3 DNA sequence: TGTGCCAGCAGCTTTGGTCGGGGCCCCTCCTACGAGCAGTACTTC.

The rearrangement links TRBV28 to TRBJ2-7; no clear D gene. From germline, CDR1 is MDHEN and CDR2 SYDVKM. The CDR3 is 16 residues long. Trimming removed 5 bases at V and 0 bases at J, with 17 bases between. CDR3 residues: CASSPPLIPSSYEQYF. In DNA, the CDR3 is TGTGCCAGCAGTCCTCCACTTATACCGAGCTCCTACGAGCAGTACTTC.

The chain links TRBV20-1 to TRBJ2-7; D ambiguous. V gave up 8 bases and J gave up 3 bases, with 14 bases separating them. The CDR3 spans 12 residues. In germline, CDR1 is DFQATT, CDR2 SNEGSKA (reference sequence). The CDR3 region is CSTRVQDYEQYF. DNA of the CDR3: TGCAGTACCAGAGTGCAGGACTACGAGCAGTACTTC.

CDR3 residues: CSGVRTTDTQYF. As DNA, the CDR3 is TGCAGCGGGGTGCGTACAACAGATACGCAGTATTTT. The chain links TRBV20-1 to TRBJ2-3; possibly TRBD2 for D (5 bases). Per germline, CDR1 DFQATT and CDR2 SNEGSKA (reference sequence). The CDR3 consists of 12 residues.

The chain uses TRBV7-9 and TRBJ2-7; D may be TRBD2 (6 bases). V was trimmed by 3 bases and J by 0 bases, leaving 15 bases between them. The germline V gene has CDR1 SEHNR and CDR2 FQNEAQ (reference sequence). This CDR3 is built from 16 residues. CDR3 in amino acids: CASSLLGGTPSYEQYF. For the CDR3, the DNA is TGTGCCAGCAGCTTGCTGGGTGGGACTCCCTCCTACGAGCAGTACTTC.

At least ten counts were recorded for this clonotype. The CDR3, as DNA: TGTGCCAGCAACCCTAGCGGCTATAAGACCTACGAGCAGTACTTC. Its protein product is CASNPSGYKTYEQYF. This rearrangement joins TRBV21-1 to TRBJ2-7; TRBD2 is the table's D call and was not checked against the DNA. TRBV21-1 is a pseudogene segment. The CDR3 consists of 15 residues.

The rearrangement links TRBV7-9 to TRBJ2-5; TRBD1 might be the D (6 bases). V dropped 5 bases and J dropped 0 bases, with 13 bases sitting between them. The CDR3 has 15 amino acids. CDR1 is SEHNR, CDR2 FQNEAQ, per germline (reference sequence). CDR3 residues: CASSTPQGYQETQYF. CDR3 DNA: TGTGCCAGCAGCACTCCCCAGGGGTACCAAGAGACCCAGTACTTC.

The genes are TRBV5-4 and TRBJ1-1; D is unclear. Germline V gene sequence: CDR1 SGHNT, CDR2 YYREEE (reference sequence). The CDR3 length is 15 residues. V lost 3 bases to trimming and J lost 1 base, with 13 bases between them. CDR3 amino acids: CASSYMGLGNTEAFF. The DNA for the CDR3 is TGTGCCAGCAGCTACATGGGCCTTGGGAACACTGAAGCTTTCTTT.

This clonotype was counted between two and nine times. The chain joins TRBV9 to TRBJ1-1; D is undetermined. Germline CDR1 SGDLS, CDR2 YYNGEE. The V and J ends lost 2 bases and 6 bases respectively, with 14 bases between them. The CDR3 extends over 14 amino acids. CDR3 protein: CASSVGLTGPEAFF. As DNA, the CDR3 is TGTGCCAGCAGCGTGGGATTGACCGGACCTGAAGCTTTCTTT.